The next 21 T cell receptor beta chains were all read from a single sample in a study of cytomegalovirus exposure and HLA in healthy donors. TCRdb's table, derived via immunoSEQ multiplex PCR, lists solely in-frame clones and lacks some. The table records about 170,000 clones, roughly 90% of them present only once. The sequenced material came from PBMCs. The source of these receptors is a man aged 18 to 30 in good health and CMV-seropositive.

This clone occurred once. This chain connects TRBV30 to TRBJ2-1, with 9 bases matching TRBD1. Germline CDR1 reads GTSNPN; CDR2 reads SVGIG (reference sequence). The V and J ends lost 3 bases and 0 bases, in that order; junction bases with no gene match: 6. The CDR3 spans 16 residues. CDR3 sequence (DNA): TGTGCCTGGAGAGACAGGGGGTTCCGCTCCTACAATGAGCAGTTCTTC. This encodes CAWRDRGFRSYNEQFF.

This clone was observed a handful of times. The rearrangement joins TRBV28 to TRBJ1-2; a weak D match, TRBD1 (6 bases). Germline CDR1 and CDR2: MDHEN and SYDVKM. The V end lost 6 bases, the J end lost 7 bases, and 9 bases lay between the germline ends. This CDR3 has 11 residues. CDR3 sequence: CASRQGFGYTF. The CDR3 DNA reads TGTGCCAGCAGACAGGGTTTTGGCTACACCTTC.

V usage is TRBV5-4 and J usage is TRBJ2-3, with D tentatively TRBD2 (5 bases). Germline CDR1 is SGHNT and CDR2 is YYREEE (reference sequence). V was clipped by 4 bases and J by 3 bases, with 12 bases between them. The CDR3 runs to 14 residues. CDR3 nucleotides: TGTGCCAGCAGCCTGGTGGACTCTACAGATACGCAGTATTTT. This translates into CASSLVDSTDTQYF.

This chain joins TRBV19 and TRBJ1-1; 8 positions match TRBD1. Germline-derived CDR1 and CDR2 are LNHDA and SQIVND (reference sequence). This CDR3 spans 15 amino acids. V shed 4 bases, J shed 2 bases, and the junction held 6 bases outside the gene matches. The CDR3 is CASSRTGGSNTEAFF. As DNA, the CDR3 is TGTGCCAGTAGTAGAACAGGGGGATCTAACACTGAAGCTTTCTTT. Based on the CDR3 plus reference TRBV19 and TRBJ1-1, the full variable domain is DGGITQSPKYLFRKEGQNVTLSCEQNLNHDAMYWYRQDPGQGLRLIYYSQIVNDFQKGDIAEGYSVSREKKESFPLTVTSAQKNPTAFYLCASSRTGGSNTEAFFGQGTRLTVV.

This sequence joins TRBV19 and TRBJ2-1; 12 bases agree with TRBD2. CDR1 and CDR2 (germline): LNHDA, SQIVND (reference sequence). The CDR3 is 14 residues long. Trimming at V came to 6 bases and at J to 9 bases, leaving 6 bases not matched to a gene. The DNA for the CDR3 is TGTGCCAGTAGCCGACTAGCGGGAGAGGTTGAGCAGTTCTTC. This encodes CASSRLAGEVEQFF.

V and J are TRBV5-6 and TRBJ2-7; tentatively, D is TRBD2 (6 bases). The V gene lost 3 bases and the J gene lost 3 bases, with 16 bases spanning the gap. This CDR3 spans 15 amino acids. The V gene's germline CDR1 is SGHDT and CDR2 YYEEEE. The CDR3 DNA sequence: TGTGCCAGCAGCTCTATTAGGGACTTTCTCTACGAGCAGTACTTC. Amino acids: CASSSIRDFLYEQYF. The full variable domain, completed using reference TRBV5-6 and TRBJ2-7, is DAGVTQSPTHLIKTRGQQVTLRCSPKSGHDTVSWYQQALGQGPQFIFQYYEEEERQRGNFPDRFSGHQFPNYSSELNVNALLLGDSALYLCASSSIRDFLYEQYFGPGTRLTVT.

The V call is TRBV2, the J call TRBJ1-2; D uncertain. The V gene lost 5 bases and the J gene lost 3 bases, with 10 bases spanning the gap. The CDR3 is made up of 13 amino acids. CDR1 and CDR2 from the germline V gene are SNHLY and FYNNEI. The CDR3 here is CASSSVEDYGYTF. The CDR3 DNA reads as TGTGCCAGCAGTAGCGTTGAGGACTATGGCTACACCTTC.

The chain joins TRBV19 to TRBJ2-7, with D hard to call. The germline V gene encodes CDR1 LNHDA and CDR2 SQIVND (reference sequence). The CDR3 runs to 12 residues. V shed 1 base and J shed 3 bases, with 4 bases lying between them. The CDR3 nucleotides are TGTGCCAGTAGTATAGTCGGCTACGAGCAGTACTTC. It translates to CASSIVGYEQYF.

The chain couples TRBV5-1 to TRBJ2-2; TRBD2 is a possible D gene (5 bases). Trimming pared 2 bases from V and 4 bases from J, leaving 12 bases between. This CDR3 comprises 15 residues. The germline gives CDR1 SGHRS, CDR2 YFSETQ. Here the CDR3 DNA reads TGCGCCAGCAGCTTCAGCCTAGCCAGCACCGGGGAGCTGTTTTTT. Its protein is CASSFSLASTGELFF.

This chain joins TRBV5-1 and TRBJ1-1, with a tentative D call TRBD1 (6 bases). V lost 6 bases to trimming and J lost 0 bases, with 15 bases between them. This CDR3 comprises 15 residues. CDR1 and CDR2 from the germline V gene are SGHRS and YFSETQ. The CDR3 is CASTWGQPLNTEAFF. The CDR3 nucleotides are TGCGCCAGCACCTGGGGGCAGCCGTTGAACACTGAAGCTTTCTTT. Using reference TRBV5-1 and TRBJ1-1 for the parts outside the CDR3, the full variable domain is KAGVTQTPRYLIKTRGQQVTLSCSPISGHRSVSWYQQTPGQGLQFLFEYFSETQRNKGNFPGRFSGRQFSNSRSEMNVSTLELGDSALYLCASTWGQPLNTEAFFGQGTRLTVV.

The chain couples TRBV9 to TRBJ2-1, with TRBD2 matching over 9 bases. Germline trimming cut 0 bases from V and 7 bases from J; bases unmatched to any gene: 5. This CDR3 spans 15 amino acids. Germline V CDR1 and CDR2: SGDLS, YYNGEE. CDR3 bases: TGTGCCAGCAGCGTAGCTCCCAGCGGGAGGAATGAGCAGTTCTTC. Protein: CASSVAPSGRNEQFF.

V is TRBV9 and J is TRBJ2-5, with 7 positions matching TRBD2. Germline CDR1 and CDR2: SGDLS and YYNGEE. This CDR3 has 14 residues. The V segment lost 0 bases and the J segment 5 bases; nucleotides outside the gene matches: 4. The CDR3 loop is CASSVVGGLETQYF. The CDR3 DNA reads TGTGCCAGCAGCGTAGTGGGGGGGTTGGAGACCCAGTACTTC.

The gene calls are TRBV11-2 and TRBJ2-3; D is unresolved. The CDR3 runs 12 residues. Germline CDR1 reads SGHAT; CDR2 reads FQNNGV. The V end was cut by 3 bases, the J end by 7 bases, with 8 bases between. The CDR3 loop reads CASSFNRNTQYF. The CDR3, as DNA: TGTGCCAGCAGCTTTAATAGAAATACGCAGTATTTT.

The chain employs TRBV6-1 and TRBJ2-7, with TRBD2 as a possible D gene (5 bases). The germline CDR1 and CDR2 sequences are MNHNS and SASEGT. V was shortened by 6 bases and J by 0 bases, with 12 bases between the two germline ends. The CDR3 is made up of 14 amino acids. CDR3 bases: TGTGCCAGCAGGGAGGACGCCAGCTCCTACGAGCAGTACTTC. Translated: CASREDASSYEQYF.

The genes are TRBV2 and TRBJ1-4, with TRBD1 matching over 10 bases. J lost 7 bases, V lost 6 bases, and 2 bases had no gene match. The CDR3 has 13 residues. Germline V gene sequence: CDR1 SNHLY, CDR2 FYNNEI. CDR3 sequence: CASRGQGSEKLFF. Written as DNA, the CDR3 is TGTGCCAGCAGGGGACAGGGGAGTGAAAAACTGTTTTTT.

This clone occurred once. The CDR3 DNA follows: TGTGCCAGTAGCCTCTTGGGAGGGAACTCCTACGAGCAGTACTTC. Translated: CASSLLGGNSYEQYF. V usage is TRBV19 and J usage is TRBJ2-7, with 7 bases matching TRBD2. CDR1 is LNHDA and CDR2 is SQIVND in the germline V gene (reference sequence). The CDR3 length is 15 residues. The junction had 8 bases not matched to a gene; V was cut back by 6 bases and J by 0 bases. The full variable domain, in which reference TRBV19 and TRBJ2-7 provide the parts outside the CDR3, is DGGITQSPKYLFRKEGQNVTLSCEQNLNHDAMYWYRQDPGQGLRLIYYSQIVNDFQKGDIAEGYSVSREKKESFPLTVTSAQKNPTAFYLCASSLLGGNSYEQYFGPGTRLTVT.

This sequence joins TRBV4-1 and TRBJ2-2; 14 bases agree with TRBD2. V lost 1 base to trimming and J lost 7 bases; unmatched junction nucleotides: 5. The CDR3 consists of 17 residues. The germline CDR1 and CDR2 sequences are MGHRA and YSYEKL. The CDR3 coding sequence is TGCGCCAGCAGCCAAGGGACTAGCGGGAGGTATGACGGGGAGCTGTTTTTT. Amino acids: CASSQGTSGRYDGELFF.

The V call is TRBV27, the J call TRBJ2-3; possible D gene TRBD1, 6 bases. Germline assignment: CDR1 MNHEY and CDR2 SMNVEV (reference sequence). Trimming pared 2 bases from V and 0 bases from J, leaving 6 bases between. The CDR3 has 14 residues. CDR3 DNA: TGTGCCAGCAGTTTAACAGGGAGCACAGATACGCAGTATTTT. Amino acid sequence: CASSLTGSTDTQYF.

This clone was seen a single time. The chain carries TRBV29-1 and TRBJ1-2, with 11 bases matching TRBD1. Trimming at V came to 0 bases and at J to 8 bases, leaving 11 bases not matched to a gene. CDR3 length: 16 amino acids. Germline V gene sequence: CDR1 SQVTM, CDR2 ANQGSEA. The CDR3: CSVEDSGDRGMKGYTF. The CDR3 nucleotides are TGCAGCGTTGAAGATAGTGGGGACAGGGGGATGAAGGGCTACACCTTC. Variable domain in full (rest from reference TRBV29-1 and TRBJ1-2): SAVISQKPSRDICQRGTSLTIQCQVDSQVTMMFWYRQQPGQSLTLIATANQGSEATYESGFVIDKFPISRPNLTFSTLTVSNMSPEDSSIYLCSVEDSGDRGMKGYTFGSGTRLTVV.

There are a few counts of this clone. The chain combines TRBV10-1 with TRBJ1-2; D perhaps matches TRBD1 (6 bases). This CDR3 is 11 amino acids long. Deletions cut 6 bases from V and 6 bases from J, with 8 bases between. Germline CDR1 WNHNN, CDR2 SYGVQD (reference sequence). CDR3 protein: CASRAGDGYTF. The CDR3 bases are TGCGCCAGCAGAGCAGGGGATGGCTACACCTTC.

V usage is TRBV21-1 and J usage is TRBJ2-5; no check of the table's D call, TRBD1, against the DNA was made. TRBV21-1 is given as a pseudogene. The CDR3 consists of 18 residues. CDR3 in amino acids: CASSRSYGTRLVGETQYF. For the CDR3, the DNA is TGTGCCAGCAGCAGATCCTACGGGACAAGGCTAGTGGGAGAGACCCAGTACTTC.